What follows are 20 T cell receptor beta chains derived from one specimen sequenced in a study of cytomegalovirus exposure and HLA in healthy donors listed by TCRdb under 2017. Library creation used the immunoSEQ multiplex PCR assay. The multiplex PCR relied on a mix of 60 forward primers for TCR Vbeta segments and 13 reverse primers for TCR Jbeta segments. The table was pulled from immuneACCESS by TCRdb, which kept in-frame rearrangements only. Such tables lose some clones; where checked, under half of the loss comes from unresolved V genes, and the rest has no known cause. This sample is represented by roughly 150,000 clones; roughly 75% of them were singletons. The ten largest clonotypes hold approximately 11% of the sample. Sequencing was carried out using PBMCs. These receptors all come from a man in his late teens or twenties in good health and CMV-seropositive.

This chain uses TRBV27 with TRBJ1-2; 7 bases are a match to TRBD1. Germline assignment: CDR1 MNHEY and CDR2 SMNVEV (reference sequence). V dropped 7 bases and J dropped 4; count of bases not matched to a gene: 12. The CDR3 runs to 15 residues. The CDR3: CASTGRLGTAYGYTF. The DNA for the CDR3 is TGTGCCAGCACCGGGAGACTCGGGACAGCCTATGGCTACACCTTC.

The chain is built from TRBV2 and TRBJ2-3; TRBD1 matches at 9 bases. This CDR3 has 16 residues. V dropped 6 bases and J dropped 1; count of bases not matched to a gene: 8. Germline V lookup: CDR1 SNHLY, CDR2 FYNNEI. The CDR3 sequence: CASREQGAFGTDTQYF. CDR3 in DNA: TGTGCCAGCAGGGAACAGGGGGCGTTTGGCACAGATACGCAGTATTTT.

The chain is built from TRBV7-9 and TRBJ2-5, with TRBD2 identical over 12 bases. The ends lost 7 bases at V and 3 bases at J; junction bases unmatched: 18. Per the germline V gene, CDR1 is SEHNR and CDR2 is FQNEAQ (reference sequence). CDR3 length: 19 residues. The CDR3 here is CASTQGGLAGGPREETQYF. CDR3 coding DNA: TGTGCCAGCACCCAAGGCGGGCTAGCGGGAGGGCCTAGGGAAGAGACCCAGTACTTC. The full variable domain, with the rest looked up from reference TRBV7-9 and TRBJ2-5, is DTGVSQNPRHKITKRGQNVTFRCDPISEHNRLYWYRQTLGQGPEFLTYFQNEAQLEKSRLLSDRFSAERPKGSFSTLEIQRTEQGDSAMYLCASTQGGLAGGPREETQYFGPGTRLLVL.

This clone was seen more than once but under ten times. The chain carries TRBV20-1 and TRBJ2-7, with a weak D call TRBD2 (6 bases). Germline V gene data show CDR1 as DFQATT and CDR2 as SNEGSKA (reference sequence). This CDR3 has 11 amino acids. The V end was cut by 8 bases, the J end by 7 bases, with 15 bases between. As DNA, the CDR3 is TGCAGTATCCGGGAGAATCAGGAGCAGTACTTC. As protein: CSIRENQEQYF.

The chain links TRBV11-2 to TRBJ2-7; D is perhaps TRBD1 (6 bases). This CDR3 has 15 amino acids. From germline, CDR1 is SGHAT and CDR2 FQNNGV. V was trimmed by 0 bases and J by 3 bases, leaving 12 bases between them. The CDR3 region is CASSLDRGNNYEQYF. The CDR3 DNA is TGTGCCAGCAGCTTAGACAGGGGTAATAACTACGAGCAGTACTTC.

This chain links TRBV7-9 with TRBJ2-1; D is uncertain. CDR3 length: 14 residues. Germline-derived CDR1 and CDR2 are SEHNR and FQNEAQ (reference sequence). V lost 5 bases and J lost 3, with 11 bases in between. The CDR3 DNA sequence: TGTGCCAGCAGCACCGACTTATTCTACAATGAGCAGTTCTTC. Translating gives CASSTDLFYNEQFF. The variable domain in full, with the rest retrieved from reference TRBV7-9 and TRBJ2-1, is DTGVSQNPRHKITKRGQNVTFRCDPISEHNRLYWYRQTLGQGPEFLTYFQNEAQLEKSRLLSDRFSAERPKGSFSTLEIQRTEQGDSAMYLCASSTDLFYNEQFFGPGTRLTVL.

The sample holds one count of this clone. The DNA of the CDR3 is TGTGCCAGTACCGAGGGAGGGACAGGGGGCCACGAGCAGTACTTC. Residues: CASTEGGTGGHEQYF. The gene calls are TRBV19 and TRBJ2-7, with 12 bases fitting TRBD1. Germline-derived CDR1 and CDR2 are LNHDA and SQIVND (reference sequence). This CDR3 has 15 amino acids. The junction had 9 bases not matched to a gene; V was cut back by 7 bases and J by 5 bases. Variable domain in full (rest from reference TRBV19 and TRBJ2-7): DGGITQSPKYLFRKEGQNVTLSCEQNLNHDAMYWYRQDPGQGLRLIYYSQIVNDFQKGDIAEGYSVSREKKESFPLTVTSAQKNPTAFYLCASTEGGTGGHEQYFGPGTRLTVT.

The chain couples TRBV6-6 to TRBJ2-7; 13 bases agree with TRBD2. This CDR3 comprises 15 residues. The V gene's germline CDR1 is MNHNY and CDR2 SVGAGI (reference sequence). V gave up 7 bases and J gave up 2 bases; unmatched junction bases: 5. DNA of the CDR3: TGTGCCAGCAATCCAGGGACTAGCGGGACCTACGAGCAGTACTTC. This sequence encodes CASNPGTSGTYEQYF.

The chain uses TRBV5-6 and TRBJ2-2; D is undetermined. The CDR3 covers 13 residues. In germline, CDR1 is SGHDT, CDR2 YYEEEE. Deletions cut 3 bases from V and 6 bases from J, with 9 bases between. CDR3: CASSSSLSGELFF. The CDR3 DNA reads TGTGCCAGCAGCTCCTCGTTATCCGGGGAGCTGTTTTTT. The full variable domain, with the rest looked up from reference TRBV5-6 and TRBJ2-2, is DAGVTQSPTHLIKTRGQQVTLRCSPKSGHDTVSWYQQALGQGPQFIFQYYEEEERQRGNFPDRFSGHQFPNYSSELNVNALLLGDSALYLCASSSSLSGELFFGEGSRLTVL.

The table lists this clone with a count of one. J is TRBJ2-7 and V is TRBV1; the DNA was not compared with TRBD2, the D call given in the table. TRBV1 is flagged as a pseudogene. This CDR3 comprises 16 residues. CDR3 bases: TGCACCAGCAGCCAAAAGCAGCGGGAGGGCCCCTACGAGCAGTACTTC. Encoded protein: CTSSQKQREGPYEQYF.

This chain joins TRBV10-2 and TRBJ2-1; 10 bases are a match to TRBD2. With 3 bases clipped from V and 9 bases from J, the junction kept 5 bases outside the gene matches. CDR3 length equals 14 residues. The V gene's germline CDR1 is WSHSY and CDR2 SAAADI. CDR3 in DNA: TGCGCCAGCAGTGAAATAGCGGGAGGAATTGAGCAGTTCTTC. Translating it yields CASSEIAGGIEQFF.

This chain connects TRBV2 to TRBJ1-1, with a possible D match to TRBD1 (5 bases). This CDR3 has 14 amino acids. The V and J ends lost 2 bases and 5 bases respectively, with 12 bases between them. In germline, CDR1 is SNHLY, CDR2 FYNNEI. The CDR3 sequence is CASSELVAGTEAFF. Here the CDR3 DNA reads TGTGCCAGCAGTGAATTGGTGGCAGGGACTGAAGCTTTCTTT. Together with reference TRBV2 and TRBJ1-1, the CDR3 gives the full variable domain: EPEVTQTPSHQVTQMGQEVILRCVPISNHLYFYWYRQILGQKVEFLVSFYNNEISEKSEIFDDQFSVERPDGSNFTLKIRSTKLEDSAMYFCASSELVAGTEAFFGQGTRLTVV.

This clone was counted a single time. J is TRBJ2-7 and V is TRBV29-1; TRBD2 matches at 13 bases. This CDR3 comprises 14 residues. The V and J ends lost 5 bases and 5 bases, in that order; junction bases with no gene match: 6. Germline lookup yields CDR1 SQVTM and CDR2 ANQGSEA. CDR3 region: CSVPGTSGINEQYF. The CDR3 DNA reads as TGCAGCGTTCCTGGGACTAGCGGGATCAACGAGCAGTACTTC.

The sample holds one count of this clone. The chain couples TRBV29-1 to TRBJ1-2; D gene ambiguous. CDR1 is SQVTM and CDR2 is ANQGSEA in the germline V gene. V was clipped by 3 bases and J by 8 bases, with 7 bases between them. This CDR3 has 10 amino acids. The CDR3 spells CSVDRGGYTF. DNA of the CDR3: TGCAGCGTTGATCGTGGCGGCTACACCTTC.

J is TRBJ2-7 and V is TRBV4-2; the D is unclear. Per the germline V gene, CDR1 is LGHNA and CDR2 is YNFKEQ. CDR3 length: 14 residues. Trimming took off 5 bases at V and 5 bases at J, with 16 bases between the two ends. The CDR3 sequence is CASSNRLLPHEQYF. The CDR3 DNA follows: TGTGCCAGCAGCAACCGACTCCTCCCTCACGAGCAGTACTTC.

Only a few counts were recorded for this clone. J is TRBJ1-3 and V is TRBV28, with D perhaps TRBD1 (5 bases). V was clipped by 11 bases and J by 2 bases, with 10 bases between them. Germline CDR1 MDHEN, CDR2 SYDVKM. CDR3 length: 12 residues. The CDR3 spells CAAGHAGNTIYF. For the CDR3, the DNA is TGTGCCGCGGGGCACGCTGGAAACACCATATATTTT.

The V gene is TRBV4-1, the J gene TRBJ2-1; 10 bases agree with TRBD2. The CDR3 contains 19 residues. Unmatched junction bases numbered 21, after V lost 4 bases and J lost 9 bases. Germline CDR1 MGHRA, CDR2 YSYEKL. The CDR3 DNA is TGCGCCAGCAGCCCAGTACCCATCGCTAGCGGGAGCCAACGCGGTGAGCAGTTCTTC. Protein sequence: CASSPVPIASGSQRGEQFF.

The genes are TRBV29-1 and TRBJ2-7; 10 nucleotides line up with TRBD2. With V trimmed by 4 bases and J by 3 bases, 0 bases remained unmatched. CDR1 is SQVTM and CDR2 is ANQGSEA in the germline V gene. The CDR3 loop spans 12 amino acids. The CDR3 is CSVASGSYEQYF. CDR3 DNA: TGCAGCGTTGCTAGCGGGAGCTACGAGCAGTACTTC.

The CDR3 sequence is CASGGDRAWGANVLTF. In DNA, the CDR3 is TGTGCCTCGGGGGGGGACCGGGCTTGGGGGGCCAACGTCCTGACTTTC. V is TRBV28 and J is TRBJ2-6, with TRBD2 matching 8 bases. Germline CDR1 and CDR2: MDHEN and SYDVKM. V lost 11 bases, J lost 4 bases, and 13 bases stayed unmatched. This CDR3 is built from 16 residues.

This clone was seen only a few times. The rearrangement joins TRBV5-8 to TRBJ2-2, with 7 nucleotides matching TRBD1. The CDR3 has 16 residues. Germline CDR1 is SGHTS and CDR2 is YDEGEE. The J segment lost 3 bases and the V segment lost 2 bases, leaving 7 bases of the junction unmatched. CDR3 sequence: CASSFYRGFDTGELFF. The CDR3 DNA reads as TGTGCCAGCAGCTTTTACAGGGGATTCGACACCGGGGAGCTGTTTTTT.